This T cell receptor beta chain originates from a study of molecular identifiers for immune sequencing clone quantification. Study-level information: Within a replicate experiment, RNA obtained from either roughly 18,000 or 92,000 naive CD8 cells was divided into five aliquots, and four of those aliquots were then sequenced.

Trimming shortened V by 1 base and J by 3 bases, and 13 bases separated the two germline ends. The CDR3 consists of 15 residues. CDR1 and CDR2 (germline): SGHVS, FNYEAQ. This clonotype was detected ten times or more. Between roughly 19,000 and 1,100,000 sorted cells, with 10%, 30% or 50% RNA, yielded naive CD8 libraries. CD8+CD4-CCR7+CD45RA+ sorting gave the naive CD8 T cells. Preparation methods for the bulk TCR libraries were those previously described, with listed TCR primers. MiXCR was run by TCRdb on the PCR reads, yielding one entry per CDR3 protein. The sample holds 600,000 to 650,000 distinct CDR3 sequences, 20% seen once.

Sequencing was carried out using naive CD8+ T cells from blood, with Jurkat cell RNA spiked in. Regarding subset: FACS-sorted CD8+CD4-CCR7+CD45RA+ naive T cells. The V call is TRBV7-6, the J call TRBJ2-7, with D possibly TRBD1 on 6 matching bases. This receptor was obtained from a human donor in good health. Some libraries in this study had Jurkat cell RNA spiked in. The CDR3 DNA sequence: TGTGCCAGCAGCTTAGATGGGGGCGCAGGCTACGAGCAGTACTTC. Translated: CASSLDGGAGYEQYF.